This TCR beta chain was captured by sequencing in a study of T cell responses to AZD1222 COVID-19 vaccine. Study summary: The study pooled second doses at about 4 or about 12 weeks. Study observations and caveats: Samples come after the peak T cell response, not at day 14. Baseline serology detected seropositivity in only six or seven AZD1222 recipients.

Assay used: immunoSEQ multiplex PCR; TCRdb lists only in-frame clones, some missing. The sample has approximately 50,000 clones, about 90% seen once. With 8 bases clipped from V and 5 bases from J, the junction kept 5 bases outside the gene matches. CDR3 length: 13 amino acids. Only a few counts were recorded for this clone. What it binds is not known. The sequence derives from an adult in good health. The genes are TRBV12-3 or TRBV12-4 and TRBJ2-5; 10 positions agree with TRBD2. This material consisted of peripheral blood, taken on day 0 of AZD1222 vaccination. Here the CDR3 reads CASRAGGRETQYF. The DNA for the CDR3 is TGTGCCAGCCGAGCGGGAGGGAGGGAGACCCAGTACTTC.